This T cell receptor beta chain was sequenced for a study of neurological immune-mediated disorders. Study results and caveats: Repertoires from 18 of 34 multiple sclerosis patients grouped phylogenetically into a related-CDR3 cluster, suggesting a possible signature.

TCRdb itself ran the 5' RACE reads through MiXCR, one entry per CDR3 protein. This sample has tens of thousands of distinct CDR3 sequences; around 5.2% occur once, and the top ten carry 6.5% to 9%. This clonotype was seen repeatedly, ten times or more. Its cognate antigen is unknown. CDR3 length: 12 amino acids. V gave up 4 bases and J gave up 4 bases; unmatched junction bases: 2. Germline assignment: CDR1 DFQATT and CDR2 SNEGSKA (reference sequence). This sequence was found in a man aged 18 to 29 with multiple sclerosis. The genes are TRBV20-1 and TRBJ1-2; TRBD1 matches at 8 bases. Sequencing was done on a sample of PBMCs. The CDR3, as DNA: TGCAGTGCTAAGGGGACAGGCTATGGCTACACCTTC. This gives the protein CSAKGTGYGYTF.